Listed here are 14 T cell receptor beta chains from one sample, sequenced in a study of blood T cell repertoires in COVID-19. Measured with immunoSEQ multiplex PCR; TCRdb has only the in-frame clones, and not every one. Among 150,000 to 170,000 clones listed, 70% to 90% were seen once. Sequencing was done on a sample of peripheral blood. All receptors derive from a woman aged 55-70 years with COVID-19, enrolled during active disease.

The chain carries TRBV5-1 and TRBJ2-5; 11 bases map to TRBD2. This CDR3 comprises 24 residues. The V gene's germline CDR1 is SGHRS and CDR2 YFSETQ. The junction had 28 bases not matched to a gene; V was cut back by 0 bases and J by 3 bases. In DNA, the CDR3 is TGCGCCAGCAGCTTGGCCGCCACCCCGACGACAGGGGCCGGGACTAGCGGACCCAAAGAGACCCAGTACTTC. It specifies CASSLAATPTTGAGTSGPKETQYF. Together with reference TRBV5-1 and TRBJ2-5, the CDR3 gives the full variable domain: KAGVTQTPRYLIKTRGQQVTLSCSPISGHRSVSWYQQTPGQGLQFLFEYFSETQRNKGNFPGRFSGRQFSNSRSEMNVSTLELGDSALYLCASSLAATPTTGAGTSGPKETQYFGPGTRLLVL.

This clone occurred a few times. This chain joins TRBV24-1 and TRBJ2-5, with D possibly matching TRBD2 (5 bases). V shed 5 bases and J shed 1 base, with 7 bases lying between them. The CDR3 covers 13 residues. The germline V gene has CDR1 KGHDR and CDR2 SFDVKD. The CDR3 DNA sequence: TGTGCCACCAGTGGTCGGGGCCAAGAGACCCAGTACTTC. Translated: CATSGRGQETQYF.

This rearrangement joins TRBV19 to TRBJ2-5, with 9 nucleotides matching TRBD2. This CDR3 is built from 15 residues. With 3 bases clipped from V and 5 bases from J, the junction kept 7 bases outside the gene matches. The germline V gene encodes CDR1 LNHDA and CDR2 SQIVND (reference sequence). This CDR3 is CASSIRGGAGETQYF. The CDR3 DNA reads as TGTGCCAGTAGTATCCGCGGGGGGGCCGGGGAGACCCAGTACTTC. Drawing the rest from reference TRBV19 and TRBJ2-5, the complete variable domain is DGGITQSPKYLFRKEGQNVTLSCEQNLNHDAMYWYRQDPGQGLRLIYYSQIVNDFQKGDIAEGYSVSREKKESFPLTVTSAQKNPTAFYLCASSIRGGAGETQYFGPGTRLLVL.

The chain is built from TRBV19 and TRBJ1-1, with 11 nucleotides matching TRBD1. This CDR3 is 15 amino acids long. Looked up from germline, CDR1 is LNHDA and CDR2 is SQIVND (reference sequence). J gave up 0 bases and V 5 bases, and 2 bases lay outside the gene matches. DNA of the CDR3: TGTGCCAGTAGTGAGGACAGGGGGCTGAACACTGAAGCTTTCTTT. Its protein product is CASSEDRGLNTEAFF.

The count of this clone is one. The chain is built from TRBV7-2 and TRBJ1-1; 7 bases map to TRBD1. The germline V gene encodes CDR1 SGHTA and CDR2 FQGNSA. Trimming took 6 bases from V and 5 from J; bases not matched to a gene: 12. This CDR3 is built from 15 residues. The CDR3 loop is CASSLQGKVVTEAFF. Written as DNA, the CDR3 is TGTGCCAGCAGTTTACAGGGGAAGGTTGTGACTGAAGCTTTCTTT.

The chain couples TRBV19 to TRBJ1-1, with D uncertain. The CDR3 has 15 amino acids. The germline CDR1 and CDR2 sequences are LNHDA and SQIVND (reference sequence). Trimming cost V 3 bases and J 1 base, with 12 bases left between them. The CDR3 DNA follows: TGTGCCAGTAGTATCTCGGGGTTGCGGAACACTGAAGCTTTCTTT. Translation gives CASSISGLRNTEAFF.

The chain recombines TRBV5-8 with TRBJ2-3; TRBD1 is a possible D gene (6 bases). CDR1 and CDR2 (germline): SGHTS, YDEGEE. The V end lost 4 bases, the J end lost 2 bases, and 14 bases lay between the germline ends. CDR3 length: 15 residues. CDR3 coding DNA: TGTGCCAGCAGCCCGCAGGGGTTGAACACAGATACGCAGTATTTT. Residues: CASSPQGLNTDTQYF.

Only a few counts were recorded for this clone. The CDR3 DNA sequence: TGTGCCAGCAGCTCCCCGGGAGTAGGGACCCAGTACTTC. It is translated as CASSSPGVGTQYF. The chain joins TRBV7-6 to TRBJ2-5; TRBD2 might be the D (6 bases). The CDR3 is 13 amino acids. CDR1 is SGHVS, CDR2 FNYEAQ, per germline. V was pared by 4 bases and J by 7 bases, with 13 bases between.

With regard to this clone: Other DNA sequences of this sample code for an identical CDR3. The J gene is TRBJ1-4, the V gene TRBV5-1, with D unclear. The V end was cut by 4 bases, the J end by 8 bases, with 15 bases between. Germline V lookup: CDR1 SGHRS, CDR2 YFSETQ. The CDR3 runs 14 residues. The CDR3 here is CASSLRPGGEKLFF. In nucleotides, the CDR3 is TGCGCCAGCAGCCTGAGACCTGGCGGGGAAAAACTGTTTTTT. The complete variable domain, with remaining parts taken from reference TRBV5-1 and TRBJ1-4, reads KAGVTQTPRYLIKTRGQQVTLSCSPISGHRSVSWYQQTPGQGLQFLFEYFSETQRNKGNFPGRFSGRQFSNSRSEMNVSTLELGDSALYLCASSLRPGGEKLFFGSGTQLSVL.

This chain joins TRBV27 and TRBJ1-6, with D maybe TRBD1 (6 bases). Germline CDR1 is MNHEY and CDR2 is SMNVEV (reference sequence). This CDR3 contains 17 residues. V dropped 5 bases and J dropped 7 bases, with 21 bases sitting between them. The CDR3: CASSLTGGGATNSPLHF. The CDR3 nucleotides read TGTGCCAGCAGTCTAACCGGTGGGGGGGCGACCAATTCACCCCTCCACTTT.

V gene TRBV29-1 combines with J gene TRBJ1-1; D perhaps matches TRBD1 (5 bases). Germline V gene sequence: CDR1 SQVTM, CDR2 ANQGSEA. V lost 4 bases and J lost 5, with 11 bases in between. This CDR3 spans 12 amino acids. As DNA, the CDR3 is TGCAGCGTTGGGAAGGGGCAGACTGAAGCTTTCTTT. Translation gives CSVGKGQTEAFF.

The sample holds a few counts of this clone. The chain has TRBV6-5 and TRBJ1-1; no clear D. V lost 5 bases to trimming and J lost 1 base, with 8 bases between them. CDR3 length equals 13 residues. CDR1 and CDR2 from the germline V gene are MNHEY and SVGAGI. CDR3 amino acids: CASSRERNTEAFF. The DNA of the CDR3 is TGTGCCAGCAGTAGGGAGCGGAACACTGAAGCTTTCTTT.

V is TRBV27 and J is TRBJ1-1; 8 bases line up with TRBD1. Germline loops: CDR1 MNHEY, CDR2 SMNVEV (reference sequence). V shed 5 bases and J 3 bases; nucleotides not matched to a gene: 5. The CDR3 loop spans 14 amino acids. The CDR3 DNA follows: TGTGCCAGCAGTAAATACAGGGGGGACACTGAAGCTTTCTTT. Protein sequence: CASSKYRGDTEAFF.

The chain couples TRBV11-2 to TRBJ2-1; no clear D gene. The CDR3 has 12 amino acids. The V gene lost 3 bases and the J gene lost 6 bases, with 6 bases spanning the gap. Germline CDR1 and CDR2: SGHAT and FQNNGV. Here the CDR3 DNA reads TGTGCCAGCAGCTTCCGCGGCAATGAGCAGTTCTTC. Translation: CASSFRGNEQFF.